This T cell receptor beta chain came from a study of HIV-infected patients and healthy controls. Study context: About 70% of the sixteen became undetectable by the second bleed, and all after another year of therapy. Total CDR3 counts per chain did not differ significantly between patients and controls.

All unsorted peripheral T cells were captured because whole blood was used without fractionation. Alpha and beta constant-region primers primed reverse transcription of 400 to 500 ng RNA. Using multiplexing indices, alpha and beta chain libraries were generated apart by chain-specific third strand synthesis. Second strand DNA was synthesized using a primer at the SP2 site. MiXCR, run by TCRdb on the 5' RACE reads, gives a single entry per CDR3 protein. Of about 3,300 distinct CDR3 sequences listed, approximately 21% are singletons. This clonotype is labeled as medium-sized. This CDR3 is 16 amino acids long. V was trimmed by 4 bases and J by 0 bases, leaving 13 bases between them. CDR1 and CDR2 from the germline V gene are SEHNR and FQNEAQ (reference sequence).

The J gene is TRBJ1-3, the V gene TRBV7-9, with a tentative D call TRBD1 (5 bases). This clonotype was sampled from an adult with HIV infection. This specimen was blood, taken before antiretroviral therapy. The CDR3 nucleotides are TGTGCCAGCAGCTCCCAAGACAGCCTCTCTGGAAACACCATATATTTT. Translated, it gives CASSSQDSLSGNTIYF.